This TCR beta chain was recovered during a study of synovial regulatory T cells in juvenile arthritis. Germline CDR1 and CDR2: MDHEN and SYDVKM. The CDR3 runs to 13 residues. No DNA was logged. Libraries were prepared by immunoSEQ multiplex PCR; TCRdb keeps only in-frame clonotypes and omits some of them. In all, the sample yields around 10,000 clones. The sequenced material came from Treg cells from blood. Described subset: remaining (HLA-DR-negative) circulating blood Treg cells. The clonotype comes from a donor between 2 and 29 years old with juvenile idiopathic arthritis. The rearrangement uses TRBV28 and TRBJ1-2; TCRdb lists TRBD1, though no DNA is available to test this call. The CDR3 protein is CASSPDRGYGYTF.